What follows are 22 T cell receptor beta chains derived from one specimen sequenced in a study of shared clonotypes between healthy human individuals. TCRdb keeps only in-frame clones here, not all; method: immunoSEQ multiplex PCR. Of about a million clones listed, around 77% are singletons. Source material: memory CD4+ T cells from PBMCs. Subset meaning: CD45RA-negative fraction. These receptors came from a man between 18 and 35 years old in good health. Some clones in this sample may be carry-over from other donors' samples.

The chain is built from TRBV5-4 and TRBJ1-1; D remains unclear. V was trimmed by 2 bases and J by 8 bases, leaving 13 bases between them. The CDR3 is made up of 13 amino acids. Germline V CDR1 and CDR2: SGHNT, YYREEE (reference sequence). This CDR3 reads CASSLPQQKEAFF. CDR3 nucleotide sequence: TGTGCCAGCAGCTTACCTCAGCAGAAGGAAGCTTTCTTT.

For the CDR3, the DNA is TGTGCCATCAGTGACGACCGGGAATCTCGTGGGGAAAAACTGTTTTTT. Protein sequence: CAISDDRESRGEKLFF. V is TRBV10-3 and J is TRBJ1-4; no reliable D call. CDR1 and CDR2 from the germline V gene are ENHRY and SYGVKD. The CDR3 has 16 amino acids. Trimming left V 3 bases short and J 8 bases short, with 19 bases between.

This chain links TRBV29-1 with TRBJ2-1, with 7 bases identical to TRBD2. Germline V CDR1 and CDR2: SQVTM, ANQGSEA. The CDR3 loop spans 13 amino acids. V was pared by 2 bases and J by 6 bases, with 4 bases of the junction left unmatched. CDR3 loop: CSVERDYGNEQFF. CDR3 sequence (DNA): TGCAGCGTTGAAAGGGACTACGGCAATGAGCAGTTCTTC.

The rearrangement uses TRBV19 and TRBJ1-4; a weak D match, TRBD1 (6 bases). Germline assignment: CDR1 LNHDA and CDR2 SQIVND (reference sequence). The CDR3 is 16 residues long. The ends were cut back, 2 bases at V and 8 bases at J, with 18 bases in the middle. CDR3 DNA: TGTGCCAGTAGTATACTGACGGGGGCGAGCGGCGAAAAACTGTTTTTT. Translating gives CASSILTGASGEKLFF.

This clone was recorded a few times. CDR3 amino acids: CASSLARGGSTDTQYF. In nucleotides, the CDR3 is TGTGCCAGCAGCTTAGCCCGAGGGGGAAGCACAGATACGCAGTATTTT. The chain joins TRBV11-2 to TRBJ2-3; D possibly corresponds to TRBD1 (6 bases). Looked up from germline, CDR1 is SGHAT and CDR2 is FQNNGV. The ends were cut back, 1 base at V and 0 bases at J, with 11 bases in the middle. CDR3 length: 16 residues.

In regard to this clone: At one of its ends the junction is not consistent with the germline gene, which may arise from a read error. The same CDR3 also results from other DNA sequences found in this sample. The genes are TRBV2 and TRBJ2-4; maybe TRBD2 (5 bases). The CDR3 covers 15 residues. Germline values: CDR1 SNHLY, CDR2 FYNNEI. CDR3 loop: CASSAQLASKNIQYF. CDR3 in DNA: TGTGCTAGCAGCGCTCAATTAGCGAGCAAAAACATTCAGTACTTC.

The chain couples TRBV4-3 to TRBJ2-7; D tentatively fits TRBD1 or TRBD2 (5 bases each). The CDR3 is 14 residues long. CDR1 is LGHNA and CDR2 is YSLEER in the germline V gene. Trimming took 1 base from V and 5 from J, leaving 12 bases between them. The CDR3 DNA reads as TGCGCCAGCAGCCAAGTTGGTGGGGGAGACGAGCAGTACTTC. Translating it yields CASSQVGGGDEQYF.

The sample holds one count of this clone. CDR3 residues: CSVEGSAGRYGYTF. The CDR3 DNA reads as TGCAGCGTTGAGGGTTCAGCAGGGCGCTATGGCTACACCTTC. J is TRBJ1-2 and V is TRBV29-1, with D possibly TRBD1 on 5 matching bases. Germline lookup yields CDR1 SQVTM and CDR2 ANQGSEA. The CDR3 contains 14 residues. Deletions cut 3 bases from V and 4 bases from J, with 15 bases between.

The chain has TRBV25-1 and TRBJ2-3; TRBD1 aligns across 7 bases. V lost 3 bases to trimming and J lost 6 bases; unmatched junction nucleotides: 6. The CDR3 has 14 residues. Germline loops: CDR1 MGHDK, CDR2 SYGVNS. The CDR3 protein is CASSDNRGPDTQYF. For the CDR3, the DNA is TGTGCCAGCAGTGATAACAGGGGCCCGGATACGCAGTATTTT. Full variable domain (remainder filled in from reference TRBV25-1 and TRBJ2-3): EADIYQTPRYLVIGTGKKITLECSQTMGHDKMYWYQQDPGMELHLIHYSYGVNSTEKGDLSSESTVSRIRTEHFPLTLESARPSHTSQYLCASSDNRGPDTQYFGPGTRLTVL.

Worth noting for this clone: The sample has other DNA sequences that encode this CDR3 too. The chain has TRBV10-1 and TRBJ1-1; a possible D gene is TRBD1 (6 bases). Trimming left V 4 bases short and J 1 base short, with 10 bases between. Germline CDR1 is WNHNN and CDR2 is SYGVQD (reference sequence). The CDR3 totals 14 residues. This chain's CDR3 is CASSGSTGNTEAFF. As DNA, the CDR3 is TGCGCCAGCAGTGGATCGACAGGGAACACTGAAGCTTTCTTT.

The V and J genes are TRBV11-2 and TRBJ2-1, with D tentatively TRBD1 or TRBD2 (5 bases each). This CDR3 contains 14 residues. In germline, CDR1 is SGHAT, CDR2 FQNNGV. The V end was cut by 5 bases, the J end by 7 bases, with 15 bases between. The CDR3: CASSTLREGNEQFF. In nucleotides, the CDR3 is TGTGCCAGCAGCACACTCCGAGAGGGGAATGAGCAGTTCTTC.

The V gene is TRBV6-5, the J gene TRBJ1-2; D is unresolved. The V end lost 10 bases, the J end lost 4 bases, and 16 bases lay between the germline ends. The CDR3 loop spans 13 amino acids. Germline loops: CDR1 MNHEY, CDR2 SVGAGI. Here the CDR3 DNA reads TGTGCCATCCGGGTCCGGGCTAGCTATGGCTACACCTTC. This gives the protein CAIRVRASYGYTF.

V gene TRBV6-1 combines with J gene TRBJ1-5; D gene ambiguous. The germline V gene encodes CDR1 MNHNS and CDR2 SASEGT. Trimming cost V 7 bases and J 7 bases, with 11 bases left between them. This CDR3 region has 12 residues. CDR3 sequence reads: CASTNVPQPQHF. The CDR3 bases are TGTGCCAGCACCAATGTGCCCCAGCCCCAGCATTTT.

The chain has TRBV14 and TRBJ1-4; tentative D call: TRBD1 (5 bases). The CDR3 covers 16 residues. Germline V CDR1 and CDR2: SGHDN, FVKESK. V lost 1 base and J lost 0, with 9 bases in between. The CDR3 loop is CASSQGWGTTNEKLFF. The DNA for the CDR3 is TGTGCCAGCAGCCAAGGATGGGGGACAACTAATGAAAAACTGTTTTTT.

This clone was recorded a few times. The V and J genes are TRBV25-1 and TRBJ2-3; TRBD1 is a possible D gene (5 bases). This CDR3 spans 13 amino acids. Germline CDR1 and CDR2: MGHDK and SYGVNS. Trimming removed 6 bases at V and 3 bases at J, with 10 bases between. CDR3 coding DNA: TGTGCCAGCAGCGGAAGACAGACAGATACGCAGTATTTT. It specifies CASSGRQTDTQYF.

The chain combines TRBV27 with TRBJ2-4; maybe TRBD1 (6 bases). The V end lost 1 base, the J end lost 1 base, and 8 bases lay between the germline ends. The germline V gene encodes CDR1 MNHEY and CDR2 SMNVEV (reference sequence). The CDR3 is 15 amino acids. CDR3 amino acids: CASSLFQGAKNIQYF. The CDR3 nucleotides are TGTGCCAGCAGTTTATTTCAGGGGGCCAAAAACATTCAGTACTTC.

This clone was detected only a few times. The CDR3 protein is CASSEAGHFTYEQYF. In nucleotides, the CDR3 is TGTGCCAGCAGTGAAGCAGGGCATTTCACCTACGAGCAGTACTTC. V and J are TRBV6-1 and TRBJ2-7; D is unresolved. Germline V gene sequence: CDR1 MNHNS, CDR2 SASEGT. Trimming removed 0 bases at V and 2 bases at J, with 11 bases between. This CDR3 has 15 amino acids.

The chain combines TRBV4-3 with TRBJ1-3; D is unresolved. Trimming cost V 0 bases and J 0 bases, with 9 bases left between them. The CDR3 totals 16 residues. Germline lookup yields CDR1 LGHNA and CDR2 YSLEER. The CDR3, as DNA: TGCGCCAGCAGCCAAGAGCGCCAGAGCTCTGGAAACACCATATATTTT. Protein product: CASSQERQSSGNTIYF.

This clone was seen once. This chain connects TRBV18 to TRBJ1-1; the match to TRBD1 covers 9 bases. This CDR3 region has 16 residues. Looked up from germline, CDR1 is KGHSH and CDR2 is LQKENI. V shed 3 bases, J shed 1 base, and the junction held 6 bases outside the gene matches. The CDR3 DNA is TGTGCCAGCTCACCGTCACCGGGACAGGGGAACACTGAAGCTTTCTTT. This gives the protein CASSPSPGQGNTEAFF.

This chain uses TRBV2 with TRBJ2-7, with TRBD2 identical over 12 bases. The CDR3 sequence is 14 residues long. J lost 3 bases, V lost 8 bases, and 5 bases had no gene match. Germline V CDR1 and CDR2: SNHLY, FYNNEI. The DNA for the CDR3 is TGTGCCAGCCAACTAGCGGGAGGCGTCTACGAGCAGTACTTC. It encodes CASQLAGGVYEQYF. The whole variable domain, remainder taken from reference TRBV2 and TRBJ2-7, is EPEVTQTPSHQVTQMGQEVILRCVPISNHLYFYWYRQILGQKVEFLVSFYNNEISEKSEIFDDQFSVERPDGSNFTLKIRSTKLEDSAMYFCASQLAGGVYEQYFGPGTRLTVT.

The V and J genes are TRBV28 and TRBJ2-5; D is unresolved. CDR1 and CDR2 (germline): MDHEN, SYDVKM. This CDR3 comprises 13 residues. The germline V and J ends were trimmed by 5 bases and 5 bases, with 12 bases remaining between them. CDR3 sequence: CASSPARVETQYF. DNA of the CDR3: TGTGCCAGCAGTCCCGCCAGAGTGGAGACCCAGTACTTC.

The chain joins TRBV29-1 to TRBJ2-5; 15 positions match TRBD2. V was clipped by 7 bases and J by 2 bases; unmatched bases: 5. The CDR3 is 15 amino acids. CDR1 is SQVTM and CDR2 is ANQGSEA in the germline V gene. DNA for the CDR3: TGCAGCGCCCCCGGGACTAGCGGGGGGCAAGAGACCCAGTACTTC. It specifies CSAPGTSGGQETQYF.